This T cell receptor (beta chain) was captured in a study of T cell responses to AZD1222 COVID-19 vaccine. Only one count was recorded for this clone. Its antigen is still unknown. Overall study results and limits: Spike-specific TCR breadth and depth grew following two AZD1222 doses.

TCRdb keeps only in-frame clones here, not all; method: immunoSEQ multiplex PCR. The profile shows 150,000 to 200,000 clones, approximately 92% of them singletons. The CDR3 runs to 13 residues. Germline CDR1 and CDR2: LNHDA and SQIVND (reference sequence). V was cut by 2 bases and J by 5 bases, with 9 bases left in between. The chain uses TRBV19 and TRBJ2-5; D is unclear. This sequence originates from an adult in good health. Specimen: peripheral blood, collected on day 0 of AZD1222 vaccination. The CDR3 nucleotides read TGTGCCAGTAGTATATCCGGATGGGAGACCCAGTACTTC. Protein sequence: CASSISGWETQYF. The variable domain in full, with the rest retrieved from reference TRBV19 and TRBJ2-5, is DGGITQSPKYLFRKEGQNVTLSCEQNLNHDAMYWYRQDPGQGLRLIYYSQIVNDFQKGDIAEGYSVSREKKESFPLTVTSAQKNPTAFYLCASSISGWETQYFGPGTRLLVL.